A selection of T cell receptor beta chains follows, all from one sample in a study of technical replicates of blood from a few donors. Profiled with immunoSEQ multiplex PCR; TCRdb holds only in-frame clones, not every one. In the table there are more than 9,500 clones, 85% to 95% of which are singletons. Sequencing used PBMCs. These receptors were obtained from a human donor in good health. Each CDR3 is given with its conserved first and last residue. A D gene is named only where the DNA matches it firmly. For some rows the clone size is stated as once, few or many, or as a class when expanded; others skip it.

>TRBV4-2|-|TRBJ1-4|once
CASSQDVGQGVEKLFF
TGTGCCAGCAGCCAAGATGTCGGCCAAGGAGTTGAAAAACTGTTTTTT
>TRBV27|TRBD1|TRBJ2-1|-
CASSTRDRYRNEQFF
TGTGCCAGCAGTACCCGGGACAGGTATCGAAATGAGCAGTTCTTC
>TRBV13|TRBD2|TRBJ2-1|-
CASSSFWTSGSRGEQFF
TGTGCCAGCAGCTCCTTCTGGACTAGCGGGAGTCGAGGTGAGCAGTTCTTC
>TRBV6-1|-|TRBJ1-1|-
CASSVNWNTEAFF
TGTGCCAGCAGTGTAAACTGGAACACTGAAGCTTTCTTT
>TRBV10-3|TRBD2|TRBJ2-7|-
CAISVGSSGTYEQYF
TGTGCCATCAGTGTAGGATCTAGCGGAACCTACGAGCAGTACTTC
>TRBV27|TRBD1|TRBJ2-6|-
CASRQGADGANVLTF
TGTGCCAGCAGACAGGGGGCGGATGGGGCCAACGTCCTGACTTTC
>TRBV9|-|TRBJ2-3|-
CASSPRRAEGYADTQYF
TGTGCCAGCAGCCCCCGGCGGGCAGAAGGGTATGCAGATACGCAGTATTTT
>TRBV15|TRBD2|TRBJ2-7|-
CATSRELAGLREQYF
TGTGCCACCAGCAGAGAACTAGCGGGACTACGGGAGCAGTACTTC
>TRBV30|-|TRBJ2-1|-
CAWSSQENKVQFF
TGTGCCTGGAGTTCACAGGAGAACAAGGTGCAGTTCTTC
>TRBV6-6|-|TRBJ2-2|once
CASRGTPTGELFF
TGTGCCAGCAGAGGGACACCCACCGGGGAGCTGTTTTTT
>TRBV30|TRBD1|TRBJ1-2|once
CAWGGQGEIKYGYTF
TGTGCCTGGGGGGGACAGGGGGAAATCAAATATGGCTACACCTTC
>TRBV5-1|-|TRBJ1-6|-
CASRPGTGNNSPLHF
TGCGCCAGCAGGCCAGGCACAGGGAATAATTCACCCCTCCACTTT
>TRBV5-5|TRBD2|TRBJ2-3|-
CASSISGRAGTDTQYF
TGTGCCAGCAGCATTAGCGGGAGGGCCGGCACAGATACGCAGTATTTT
>TRBV7-6|-|TRBJ1-2|-
CASSLGRFSNYGYTF
TGTGCCAGCAGCTTAGGGCGGTTTTCTAACTATGGCTACACCTTC
>TRBV4-1|-|TRBJ1-5|-
CASSLDIYSNQPQHF
TGCGCCAGCAGCCTCGACATCTATAGCAATCAGCCCCAGCATTTT
>TRBV10-2|TRBD2|TRBJ2-7|-
CASIKAGGIEQYF
TGCGCCAGCATCAAAGCGGGGGGAATCGAGCAGTACTTC
>TRBV9|TRBD1|TRBJ1-2|-
CASSVGQGYDGYTF
TGTGCCAGCAGCGTAGGACAGGGGTATGATGGCTACACCTTC
>TRBV19|TRBD2|TRBJ2-1|-
CASSIDLAGSSYNEQFF
TGTGCCAGTAGTATCGATTTAGCGGGGAGCTCCTACAATGAGCAGTTCTTC